The 21 T cell receptor beta chains below come from one sample, sequenced in a study of blood T cell repertoires in COVID-19. TCRdb's table, derived via immunoSEQ multiplex PCR, lists solely in-frame clones and lacks some. There are around 480,000 clones in the sample; about 91% occur only once, and 10% to 15% lies in the top ten. The material sequenced was peripheral blood. All receptors derive from a woman aged 50 to 65 with COVID-19, enrolled during active disease.

The chain employs TRBV6-2 or TRBV6-3 and TRBJ2-5; TRBD2 agrees at 11 bases. The CDR3 extends over 15 amino acids. Losses at the gene ends were 6 bases for V and 7 bases for J; bases not matched to a gene: 10. Germline CDR1 MNHEY, CDR2 SVGEGT. The CDR3 nucleotides read TGTGCCAGCAGCCTCCTTCCCGGGACTAGCGGGACCCAGTACTTC. As protein: CASSLLPGTSGTQYF.

The chain is built from TRBV6-2 or TRBV6-3 and TRBJ1-1; D is perhaps TRBD1 (5 bases). The V end was cut by 2 bases, the J end by 10 bases, with 11 bases between. Germline-derived CDR1 and CDR2 are MNHEY and SVGEGT. The CDR3 covers 12 residues. CDR3 in amino acids: CASSYTPGGAFF. CDR3 sequence (DNA): TGTGCCAGCAGTTACACCCCGGGGGGAGCTTTCTTT.

Comments on this clone: The same CDR3 arises from other DNA sequences in this sample as well. The chain has TRBV29-1 and TRBJ1-1; perhaps TRBD1 as D (6 bases). Germline CDR1 and CDR2: SQVTM and ANQGSEA. The V and J ends lost 3 bases and 1 base respectively, with 9 bases between them. The CDR3 length is 13 residues. The CDR3 DNA follows: TGCAGCGTTGAGAGAGGGGGGAACACTGAAGCTTTCTTT. Protein product: CSVERGGNTEAFF. The complete variable domain, with remaining parts taken from reference TRBV29-1 and TRBJ1-1, reads SAVISQKPSRDICQRGTSLTIQCQVDSQVTMMFWYRQQPGQSLTLIATANQGSEATYESGFVIDKFPISRPNLTFSTLTVSNMSPEDSSIYLCSVERGGNTEAFFGQGTRLTVV.

The rearrangement links TRBV10-2 to TRBJ2-2; 8 bases align to TRBD2. The germline gives CDR1 WSHSY, CDR2 SAAADI. CDR3 length: 15 residues. V lost 3 bases, J lost 9 bases, and 9 bases stayed unmatched. The CDR3 bases are TGCGCCAGCAGTGAACGGGGGGGCCCAAGTAGGGAGCTGTTTTTT. Its protein product is CASSERGGPSRELFF.

The chain links TRBV30 to TRBJ1-2, with D unresolved. Germline V lookup: CDR1 GTSNPN, CDR2 SVGIG (reference sequence). This CDR3 contains 11 residues. Trimming pared 8 bases from V and 4 bases from J, leaving 11 bases between. This chain's CDR3 is CALAEGYGYTF. The CDR3 nucleotides are TGTGCCCTGGCGGAGGGCTATGGCTACACCTTC.

The gene calls are TRBV6-5 and TRBJ1-5; D gene unclear. Germline V lookup: CDR1 MNHEY, CDR2 SVGAGI. The CDR3 is made up of 15 amino acids. Trimming left V 3 bases short and J 1 base short, with 10 bases between. The CDR3 coding sequence is TGTGCCAGCAGTTATAAAGGCGGGAGCAATCAGCCCCAGCATTTT. Amino acids: CASSYKGGSNQPQHF.

V gene TRBV2 combines with J gene TRBJ1-3, with 7 bases identical to TRBD1. The CDR3 covers 16 residues. The ends lost 7 bases at V and 0 bases at J; junction bases unmatched: 9. The germline V gene encodes CDR1 SNHLY and CDR2 FYNNEI. CDR3: CASTRDRASSGNTIYF. The CDR3 nucleotides read TGTGCCAGCACCAGAGACAGGGCCAGCTCTGGAAACACCATATATTTT.

This clone was counted only a few times. The chain has TRBV7-2 and TRBJ2-1; 9 positions match TRBD1. Germline trimming cut 6 bases from V and 8 bases from J; bases unmatched to any gene: 8. There are 14 residues in the CDR3. Per the germline V gene, CDR1 is SGHTA and CDR2 is FQGNSA. CDR3 bases: TGTGCCAGCAGGGGACAGGGCGGTTGGGATGAGCAGTTCTTC. This translates into CASRGQGGWDEQFF.

V usage is TRBV18 and J usage is TRBJ2-4; 8 bases are a match to TRBD2. The CDR3 contains 15 residues. After removal of 0 bases from V and 6 bases from J, the junction contained 4 bases not matched to a gene. Looked up from germline, CDR1 is KGHSH and CDR2 is LQKENI. The CDR3 loop reads CASSPPPGGANIQYF. The CDR3 nucleotides read TGTGCCAGCTCACCACCACCCGGGGGGGCAAACATTCAGTACTTC. The full variable domain, completed using reference TRBV18 and TRBJ2-4, is NAGVMQNPRHLVRRRGQEARLRCSPMKGHSHVYWYRQLPEEGLKFMVYLQKENIIDESGMPKERFSAEFPKEGPSILRIQQVVRGDSAAYFCASSPPPGGANIQYFGAGTRLSVL.

This chain connects TRBV25-1 to TRBJ2-7; 7 nucleotides line up with TRBD1. J lost 9 bases, V lost 5 bases, and 7 bases had no gene match. Germline CDR1 is MGHDK and CDR2 is SYGVNS. The CDR3 covers 12 residues. The CDR3 bases are TGTGCCAGCAGTTCCGGACAGGCCGGGCAGTACTTC. This translates into CASSSGQAGQYF.

The chain employs TRBV28 and TRBJ2-4, with 7 nucleotides matching TRBD1. Trimming removed 8 bases from V and 7 bases from J; junction bases left unmatched: 14. Germline V CDR1 and CDR2: MDHEN, SYDVKM. This CDR3 has 15 amino acids. CDR3 DNA: TGTGCCAGCGCCGGTCTCCGGGGCAGGGGGAACATTCAGTACTTC. Translated: CASAGLRGRGNIQYF.

The V gene is TRBV6-5, the J gene TRBJ1-1, with 11 bases that match TRBD1. The CDR3 runs 15 residues. The V gene's germline CDR1 is MNHEY and CDR2 SVGAGI. V lost 2 bases, J lost 5 bases, and 4 bases stayed unmatched. DNA for the CDR3: TGTGCCAGCAGTTACGGGACAGGGGGGTGGACTGAAGCTTTCTTT. Translation: CASSYGTGGWTEAFF.

This chain uses TRBV3-1 (or the pseudogene TRBV3-2) with TRBJ1-1; D call uncertain. V lost 1 base to trimming and J lost 10 bases, with 13 bases between them. The V gene's germline CDR1 is LGHDT and CDR2 YNNKEL (reference sequence). The CDR3 totals 13 residues. The CDR3 DNA reads as TGTGCCAGCAGCCAAGGTGCGGGTATAGGAGCTTTCTTT. The encoded protein is CASSQGAGIGAFF.

V usage is TRBV19 and J usage is TRBJ1-5, with 9 bases matching TRBD1. The CDR3 is made up of 15 amino acids. Germline V gene lookup returns CDR1 LNHDA and CDR2 SQIVND (reference sequence). V was pared by 8 bases and J by 2 bases, with 7 bases of the junction left unmatched. In DNA form, the CDR3 reads TGTGCCAGTTTACAGGGGGCGTTCGGCAATCAGCCCCAGCATTTT. Encoded protein: CASLQGAFGNQPQHF.

V gene TRBV4-1 combines with J gene TRBJ1-1; 7 bases line up with TRBD1. The germline CDR1 and CDR2 sequences are MGHRA and YSYEKL. Trimming took 4 bases from V and 6 from J; bases not matched to a gene: 8. This CDR3 comprises 14 residues. This chain's CDR3 is CASSRKQGSAEAFF. The CDR3 coding sequence is TGCGCCAGCAGCCGGAAACAGGGGTCGGCTGAAGCTTTCTTT.

The chain couples TRBV3-1 (or the pseudogene TRBV3-2) to TRBJ1-1; unclear D gene. CDR3 length: 15 amino acids. The V gene's germline CDR1 is LGHDT and CDR2 YNNKEL (reference sequence). Trimming left V 4 bases short and J 3 bases short, with 15 bases between. CDR3 loop: CASSPPPDSDTEAFF. The CDR3 nucleotides read TGTGCCAGCAGCCCCCCCCCAGACTCGGACACTGAAGCTTTCTTT.

This clone was counted a few times. V usage is TRBV6-4 and J usage is TRBJ1-4, with TRBD1 matching 7 bases. CDR3 length: 12 residues. After removal of 11 bases from V and 5 bases from J, the junction contained 5 bases not matched to a gene. CDR1 is MRHNA, CDR2 SNTAGT, per germline. The CDR3 region is CAPKQGNEKLFF. The DNA of the CDR3 is TGTGCCCCAAAACAGGGGAATGAAAAACTGTTTTTT.

This sequence joins TRBV29-1 and TRBJ2-2; D might be TRBD1 (6 bases). The CDR3 loop spans 13 amino acids. Germline CDR1 SQVTM, CDR2 ANQGSEA. Between the trimmed V and J ends, which lost 6 bases and 1 base, there was a span of 9 bases. CDR3 amino acids: CSVGQMNTGELFF. The CDR3 region has the DNA TGCAGCGTCGGACAGATGAACACCGGGGAGCTGTTTTTT.

V and J are TRBV5-1 and TRBJ1-2, with D possibly being TRBD1 (6 bases). The CDR3 has 14 residues. Trimming pared 4 bases from V and 5 bases from J, leaving 15 bases between. Germline CDR1 reads SGHRS; CDR2 reads YFSETQ. CDR3 amino acids: CASSPDGQPYGYTF. CDR3 DNA sequence: TGCGCCAGCAGCCCCGACGGACAGCCTTATGGCTACACCTTC.

The chain employs TRBV5-1 and TRBJ2-7; 15 bases are shared with TRBD2. Germline V gene data show CDR1 as SGHRS and CDR2 as YFSETQ. V was pared by 0 bases and J by 5 bases, with 6 bases of the junction left unmatched. The CDR3 contains 17 residues. The CDR3 protein is CASSLGGLAGGPNEQYF. In nucleotides, the CDR3 is TGCGCCAGCAGCTTGGGAGGACTAGCGGGGGGGCCGAACGAGCAGTACTTC.

This chain uses TRBV6-6 with TRBJ2-7, with 8 bases lining up with TRBD2. The CDR3 is made up of 14 amino acids. Germline trimming cut 6 bases from V and 1 base from J; bases unmatched to any gene: 5. CDR1 MNHNY and CDR2 SVGAGI come from the germline V gene (reference sequence). The CDR3: CASRPSGGSYEQYF. CDR3 in DNA: TGTGCCAGCAGGCCCAGCGGGGGATCCTACGAGCAGTACTTC.